A selection of T cell receptor beta chains follows, all from one sample in a study of cytomegalovirus exposure and HLA in healthy donors. Assay: immunoSEQ multiplex PCR; the TCRdb copy retains only in-frame clones and omits some. The sample has 160,000 or so clones, just under 80% seen once. Sequences were obtained from PBMCs. Receptors originate from a man aged 30 to 39 in good health and CMV-seronegative. Each CDR3 is given with its conserved first and last residue. A D gene is named only where the DNA matches it firmly. Clone size is stated in some rows and not others, as once, few, many or a class when expanded.

j_gene: TRBJ1-4; v_gene: TRBV30; d_gene: TRBD1; abundance: -; CDR3nt: TGTGCCTGGAGTAGACAGGGGTGGGGTGAAAAACTGTTTTTT; CDR3aa: CAWSRQGWGEKLFF
j_gene: TRBJ2-1; v_gene: TRBV2; d_gene: -; abundance: -; CDR3nt: TGTGCCAGCAGTGCTAGCTCTACCGGAAACAATGAGCAGTTCTTC; CDR3aa: CASSASSTGNNEQFF
j_gene: TRBJ1-4; v_gene: TRBV7-9; d_gene: -; abundance: -; CDR3nt: TGTGCCAGCAGCCTAGGGGGGCTTGAGGGTGAAAAACTGTTTTTT; CDR3aa: CASSLGGLEGEKLFF
j_gene: TRBJ2-7; v_gene: TRBV27; d_gene: TRBD2; abundance: -; CDR3nt: TGTGCCAGCAGTTCCCACGGGGGGTACGAGCAGTACTTC; CDR3aa: CASSSHGGYEQYF
j_gene: TRBJ2-2; v_gene: TRBV4-1; d_gene: TRBD1; abundance: once; CDR3nt: TGCGCCAGCAGCCACCGGACAGGGGGCACCGGGGAGCTGTTTTTT; CDR3aa: CASSHRTGGTGELFF
j_gene: TRBJ2-7; v_gene: TRBV5-4; d_gene: -; abundance: -; CDR3nt: TGTGCCAGCAGCAGGGAGATGGGAACCTCCTACGAGCAGTACTTC; CDR3aa: CASSREMGTSYEQYF
j_gene: TRBJ2-1; v_gene: TRBV7-9; d_gene: TRBD2; abundance: -; CDR3nt: TGTGCCAGCAGCTTCGGACTAGCGGGGTACAATGAGCAGTTCTTC; CDR3aa: CASSFGLAGYNEQFF
j_gene: TRBJ2-3; v_gene: TRBV28; d_gene: TRBD2; abundance: few; CDR3nt: TGTGCCAGCGCGACTGAGGGACTAGCGGGGGGACCCACAGATACGCAGTATTTT; CDR3aa: CASATEGLAGGPTDTQYF
j_gene: TRBJ2-7; v_gene: TRBV7-9; d_gene: TRBD1; abundance: -; CDR3nt: TGTGCCAGCAGCTATAGCCAGGGGGTGGGCTACGAGCAGTACTTC; CDR3aa: CASSYSQGVGYEQYF
j_gene: TRBJ2-7; v_gene: TRBV5-8; d_gene: -; abundance: -; CDR3nt: TGTGCCAGCAGCTGGAGCCTCTTC; CDR3aa: CASSWSLF
j_gene: TRBJ2-2; v_gene: TRBV5-6; d_gene: TRBD2; abundance: -; CDR3nt: TGTGCCAGGGAGACTAGCGGGAGCCACACCGGGGAGCTGTTTTTT; CDR3aa: CARETSGSHTGELFF
j_gene: TRBJ1-3; v_gene: TRBV2; d_gene: -; abundance: -; CDR3nt: TGTGCCAGCAGTGAAGACAGCTCTGGAAACACCATATATTTT; CDR3aa: CASSEDSSGNTIYF
j_gene: TRBJ1-6; v_gene: TRBV10-3; d_gene: -; abundance: -; CDR3nt: TGTGCCATCAAGCGACAGGATGATAATAATTCACCCCTCCACTTT; CDR3aa: CAIKRQDDNNSPLHF
j_gene: TRBJ2-1; v_gene: TRBV28; d_gene: TRBD2; abundance: -; CDR3nt: TGTGACTCCCCGTCGGCGGGAGTCTACAATGAGCAGTTCTTC; CDR3aa: CDSPSAGVYNEQFF
j_gene: TRBJ1-2; v_gene: TRBV4-3; d_gene: TRBD1; abundance: -; CDR3nt: TGCGCCAGCAGCCACTCCGCGACAGGGGAGTATGGCTACACCTTC; CDR3aa: CASSHSATGEYGYTF
j_gene: TRBJ1-2; v_gene: TRBV5-5; d_gene: -; abundance: -; CDR3nt: TGTGCCAGCAGCTTGGGACAGAGGTCTAACTATGGCTACACCTTC; CDR3aa: CASSLGQRSNYGYTF
j_gene: TRBJ2-7; v_gene: TRBV7-2; d_gene: -; abundance: few; CDR3nt: TGTGCCAGCAGCTTAGCGTGGGGGCAAACCTACGAGCAGTACTTC; CDR3aa: CASSLAWGQTYEQYF
j_gene: TRBJ1-1; v_gene: TRBV5-1; d_gene: TRBD1; abundance: -; CDR3nt: TGCGCCAGCAGCTCGACGGGGACAGGTAACACTGAAGCTTTCTTT; CDR3aa: CASSSTGTGNTEAFF
j_gene: TRBJ2-1; v_gene: TRBV4-1; d_gene: TRBD2; abundance: -; CDR3nt: TGCGCCAGCAGCCAAGATCTTGTTGGCGGGAGCTCCTACAATGAGCAGTTCTTC; CDR3aa: CASSQDLVGGSSYNEQFF
j_gene: TRBJ1-2; v_gene: TRBV7-9; d_gene: TRBD1; abundance: -; CDR3nt: TGTGCCAGCAGCTTCGGGGACAGGGTTAACTATGGCTACACCTTC; CDR3aa: CASSFGDRVNYGYTF
j_gene: TRBJ2-1; v_gene: TRBV18; d_gene: TRBD2; abundance: -; CDR3nt: TGTGCCAGCTCACCAAACTTAGCGGGGGTGTCTGATGAGCAGTTCTTC; CDR3aa: CASSPNLAGVSDEQFF
j_gene: TRBJ1-3; v_gene: TRBV4-3; d_gene: -; abundance: -; CDR3nt: TGCGCCAGCAGCCAAGAATTTGCAGGGGTTTTATCTGGAAACACCATATATTTT; CDR3aa: CASSQEFAGVLSGNTIYF
j_gene: TRBJ1-3; v_gene: TRBV15; d_gene: -; abundance: -; CDR3nt: TGTGCCACCAGCGCGTCCGTCCCAATTGGAAACACCATATATTTT; CDR3aa: CATSASVPIGNTIYF
j_gene: TRBJ2-7; v_gene: TRBV6-6; d_gene: -; abundance: -; CDR3nt: TGTGCCAGCAGTTCAGCCTACGAGCAGTACTTC; CDR3aa: CASSSAYEQYF
j_gene: TRBJ1-5; v_gene: TRBV18; d_gene: -; abundance: -; CDR3nt: TGTGCCAGCTCAAGACAGGACATGGAGTCCCGTCAGCCCCAGCATTTT; CDR3aa: CASSRQDMESRQPQHF
j_gene: TRBJ1-2; v_gene: TRBV4-1; d_gene: -; abundance: once; CDR3nt: TGCGCCAGCAGCCAAGATGGACTCGAGACGCGTGGCTACACCTTC; CDR3aa: CASSQDGLETRGYTF